This TCR beta chain came from a study of cytomegalovirus exposure and HLA in healthy donors. Broader study findings: Follow-up analysis seemed to connect common viral pathogens with several of the most significant clusters identified.

The junction had 7 bases not matched to a gene; V was cut back by 5 bases and J by 6 bases. This CDR3 has 13 amino acids. Germline V lookup: CDR1 SGHRS, CDR2 YFSETQ. PCR employed 60 Vbeta and 13 Jbeta primers. Some clones are missing from TCRdb's copy, which holds only in-frame ones; the method was immunoSEQ multiplex PCR. The table lists 150,000 to 200,000 clones, more than 9.5% of them singletons. Turning to this clone: Its target is unknown.

The specimen was PBMCs. The clonotype was recovered from a man in his forties or fifties in good health and CMV-seropositive. This chain connects TRBV5-1 to TRBJ1-2; TRBD1 agrees at 7 bases. The DNA for the CDR3 is TGCGCCAGCAGTTCAGGGGGTTCGGATGGCTACACCTTC. It translates to CASSSGGSDGYTF.